This T cell receptor beta chain was recorded in a study of shared clonotypes between healthy human individuals. Generated by immunoSEQ multiplex PCR, the TCRdb table keeps only in-frame clones and is missing some. The data contain hundreds of thousands of clones, approximately 79% of them singletons. The table lists this clone with a few counts. Recent vaccinations or acute infections were absent in the healthy HIV-negative adult donors. CDR3 length: 15 residues. Trimming removed 0 bases from V and 4 bases from J; junction bases left unmatched: 4. CDR1 and CDR2 from the germline V gene are SGHRS and YFSETQ.

Source material: memory CD4+ T cells sorted from blood. Described subset: CD45RA-negative fraction. This receptor was identified in a woman aged 30 to 39 in good health. The rearrangement joins TRBV5-1 to TRBJ1-5; TRBD1 matches at 7 bases. CDR3: CASSLGTGENQPQHF. The CDR3 nucleotides are TGCGCCAGCAGCTTGGGGACAGGTGAGAATCAGCCCCAGCATTTT.